A selection of T cell receptor beta chains follows, all from one sample in a study of T cell responses to AZD1222 COVID-19 vaccine. Method: immunoSEQ multiplex PCR; TCRdb's copy keeps in-frame clones and lacks some. The sample includes 100,000 to 150,000 clones, 75% to 90% seen only once; the top ten take over 8%. The sequencing here drew on peripheral blood, taken on day 0 of AZD1222 vaccination. The origin of the receptors is an adult in good health. CDR3s include the opening cysteine and the closing phenylalanine or tryptophan. The D gene is left open where the match is weak. Some rows mark clone size as missing; the rest say once, few, many or name a class of expanded clone.

NA | TRBJ2-7 | NA | TRBV4-1 | CASSQEQGPYEQYF | TGCGCCAGCAGCCAAGAGCAGGGGCCCTACGAGCAGTACTTC
NA | TRBJ2-7 | NA | TRBV7-2 | CASSSYLRAGVEQYF | TGTGCCAGCAGCTCTTACTTGCGAGCCGGGGTCGAGCAGTACTTC
few | TRBJ2-1 | NA | TRBV24-1 | CATSDYRSRKNNEQFF | TGTGCCACCAGTGATTACCGATCCCGAAAAAACAATGAGCAGTTCTTC
NA | TRBJ2-5 | NA | TRBV7-8 | CASSAHQETQYF | TGTGCCAGCAGCGCCCACCAAGAGACCCAGTACTTC
NA | TRBJ2-7 | TRBD1 | TRBV18 | CASSQNRGSSYEQYF | TGTGCCAGCTCACAAAACAGGGGTAGCTCCTACGAGCAGTACTTC
NA | TRBJ1-2 | NA | TRBV6-5 | CASGPTGNGYTF | TGTGCCAGCGGCCCAACAGGGAATGGCTACACCTTC
NA | TRBJ2-7 | TRBD2 | TRBV5-1 | CASSFWVGTTAYEQYF | TGCGCCAGCAGCTTCTGGGTGGGGACTACGGCCTACGAGCAGTACTTC
NA | TRBJ1-1 | NA | TRBV24-1 | CATSDFRGLNTEAFF | TGTGCCACCAGTGATTTTCGGGGACTGAACACTGAAGCTTTCTTT
many | TRBJ2-6 | TRBD2 | TRBV9 | CASSVGRLAGLSGANVLTF | TGTGCCAGCAGCGTAGGTCGACTAGCGGGCCTCTCTGGGGCCAACGTCCTGACTTTC
once | TRBJ2-1 | TRBD2 | TRBV5-1 | CASSLASGSYNEQFF | TGCGCCAGCAGCTTGGCTAGCGGGAGCTACAATGAGCAGTTCTTC
NA | TRBJ1-1 | NA | TRBV10-3 | CAISSAANTEAFF | TGTGCCATCAGTTCCGCAGCGAACACTGAAGCTTTCTTT
NA | TRBJ2-7 | NA | TRBV7-2 | CASSYPGPNYEQYF | TGTGCCAGCAGCTATCCGGGACCAAACTACGAGCAGTACTTC
NA | TRBJ1-2 | NA | TRBV28 | CASSSHTNYYGYTF | TGTGCCAGCAGTTCCCATACCAATTACTATGGCTACACCTTC
NA | TRBJ2-7 | TRBD2 | TRBV11-1 | CASIRLAGVYEQYF | TGTGCCAGCATCCGACTAGCGGGAGTTTACGAGCAGTACTTC